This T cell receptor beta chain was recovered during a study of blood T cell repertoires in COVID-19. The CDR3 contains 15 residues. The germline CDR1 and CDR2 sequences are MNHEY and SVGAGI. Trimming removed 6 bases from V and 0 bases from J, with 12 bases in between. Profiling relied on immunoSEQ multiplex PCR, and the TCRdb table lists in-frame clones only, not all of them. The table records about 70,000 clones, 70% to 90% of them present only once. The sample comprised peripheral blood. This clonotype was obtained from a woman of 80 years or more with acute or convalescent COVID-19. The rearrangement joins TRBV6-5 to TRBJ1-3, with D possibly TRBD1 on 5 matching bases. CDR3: CASSPMGGSGNTIYF. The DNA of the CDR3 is TGTGCCAGCAGCCCCATGGGGGGCTCTGGAAACACCATATATTTT.